One T cell receptor (beta chain) is described in this entry. The method was immunoSEQ multiplex PCR; TCRdb's version includes in-frame clones alone and lacks a portion of them. The sample has more than 75,000 clones, 83% seen once. After removal of 5 bases from V and 8 bases from J, the junction contained 8 bases not matched to a gene. Germline V gene data show CDR1 as MDHEN and CDR2 as SYDVKM. This CDR3 is 14 amino acids long. These data are taken from a study of T cell responses to AZD1222 COVID-19 vaccine. Recipients boosted at about 4 weeks or about 12 weeks are pooled. Sequences were derived from peripheral blood, sampled 28 days after the second AZD1222 dose. The chain uses TRBV28 and TRBJ1-4; the match to TRBD1 covers 7 bases. The source is an adult who received the AZD1222 COVID-19 vaccine. In DNA form, the CDR3 reads TGTGCCAGCAGTCAGGGGGGGGCGCGGGAAAAACTGTTTTTT. Its protein product is CASSQGGAREKLFF. The full variable domain, with the rest looked up from reference TRBV28 and TRBJ1-4, is DVKVTQSSRYLVKRTGEKVFLECVQDMDHENMFWYRQDPGLGLRLIYFSYDVKMKEKGDIPEGYSVSREKKERFSLILESASTNQTSMYLCASSQGGAREKLFFGSGTQLSVL.